Sequencing of this T cell receptor beta chain was carried out in a study of identical twins. Whole-study results and caveats: Twin pairs' shared out-of-frame alpha sequences were enriched in low generation probability. Weaker excess twin sharing was seen among beta out-of-frame sequences.

V was trimmed by 5 bases and J by 1 base, leaving 17 bases between them. The CDR3 contains 17 residues. TCRdb analysed the 5' RACE reads with MiXCR anew, one entry per CDR3 protein. The repertoire consists of 300,000 to 350,000 distinct CDR3 sequences, with roughly an eighth occurring once and the leading ten covering around 7.2%. This clonotype was observed a handful of times. What it recognizes is unknown. These same data were also listed under a study on yellow fever vaccine responses in identical twins.

The V call is TRBV12-3 or TRBV12-4, the J call TRBJ2-2, with a tentative D call TRBD2 (5 bases). This clonotype was sampled from a woman aged 18 to 35 in good health. The sequencing sample was made of CD8+ T cells sorted from blood. The DNA of the CDR3 is TGTGCCAGCAGTCAACCCCTCCCCGGACTGAACACCGGGGAGCTGTTTTTT. Its protein product is CASSQPLPGLNTGELFF.